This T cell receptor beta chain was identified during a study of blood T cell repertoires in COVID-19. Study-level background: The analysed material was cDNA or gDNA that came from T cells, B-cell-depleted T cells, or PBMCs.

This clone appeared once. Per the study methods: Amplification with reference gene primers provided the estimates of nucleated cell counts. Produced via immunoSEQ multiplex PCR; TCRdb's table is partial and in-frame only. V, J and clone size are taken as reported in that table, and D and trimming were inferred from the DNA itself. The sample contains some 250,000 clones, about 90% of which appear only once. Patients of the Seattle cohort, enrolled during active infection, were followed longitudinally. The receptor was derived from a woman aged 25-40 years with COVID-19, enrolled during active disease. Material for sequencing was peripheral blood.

DNA of the CDR3: TGTGCCAGCAGTCCCAGACAGGGGGCGATAGATACGCAGTATTTT. This encodes CASSPRQGAIDTQYF. The J gene is TRBJ2-3, the V gene TRBV27; the match to TRBD1 covers 10 bases. Unmatched junction bases numbered 7, after V lost 5 bases and J lost 5 bases. This CDR3 region has 15 residues. Germline V CDR1 and CDR2: MNHEY, SMNVEV (reference sequence).